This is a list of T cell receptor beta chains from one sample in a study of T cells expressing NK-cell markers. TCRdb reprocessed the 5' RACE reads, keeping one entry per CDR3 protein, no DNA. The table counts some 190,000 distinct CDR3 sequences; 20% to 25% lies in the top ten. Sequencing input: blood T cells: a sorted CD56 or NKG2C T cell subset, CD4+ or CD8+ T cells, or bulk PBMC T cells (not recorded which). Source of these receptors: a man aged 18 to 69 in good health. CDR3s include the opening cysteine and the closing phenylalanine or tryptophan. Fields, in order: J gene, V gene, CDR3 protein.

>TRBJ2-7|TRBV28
CASAHRRGYEQYF
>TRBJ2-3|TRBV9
CASSVGGGVVTDTQYF
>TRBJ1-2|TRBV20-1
CSARDVGANYGYTF
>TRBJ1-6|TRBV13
CASSPGGPRNSPLHF
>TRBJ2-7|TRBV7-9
CASSLFGLEYEQYF
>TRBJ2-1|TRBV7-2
CASSLGGGGLNNEQFF
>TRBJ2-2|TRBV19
CASTLGASNTGELFF
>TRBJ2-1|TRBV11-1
CASSLAGTGIRNEQFF
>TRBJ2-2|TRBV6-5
CASSWTGTGELFF
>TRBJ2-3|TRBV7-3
CASSALGTDTQYF
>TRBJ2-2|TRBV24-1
CATGRGAGELFF
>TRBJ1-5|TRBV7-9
CASSRTGTGVNNQPQHF
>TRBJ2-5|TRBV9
CASSVQSQALETQYF
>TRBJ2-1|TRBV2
CASSEGDRVWYNEQFF
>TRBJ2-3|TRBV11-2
CASSSLAGGNADTQYF
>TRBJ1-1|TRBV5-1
CASTPLYPDAEAFF
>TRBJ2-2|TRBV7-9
CASSSSPTGPNTGELFF
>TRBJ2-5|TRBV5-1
CASSLSLSLGETQYF
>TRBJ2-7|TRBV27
CASSLIPRATSGEQYF
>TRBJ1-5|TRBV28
CASSYLNGQGAYNQPQHF
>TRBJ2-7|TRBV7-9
CASSLENSGEQYF
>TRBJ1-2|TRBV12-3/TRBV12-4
CASRTGSDYGYTF
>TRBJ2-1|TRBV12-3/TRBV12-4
CASSREQGLPSYNEQFF
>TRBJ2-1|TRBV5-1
CASSLAQNYNEQFF
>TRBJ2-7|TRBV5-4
CASSLSPDRDYYEQYF